This TCR beta chain originates from a study of T cells in Graves' hyperthyroidism and ophthalmopathy. For the study at large: The authors collected peripheral blood at initial diagnosis, before any treatment.

The CDR3 extends over 12 amino acids. V lost 9 bases and J 0 bases, leaving 8 bases between the germline ends. This clonotype was seen ten or more times. No ophthalmopathy progression within 18 months constituted stable Graves' hyperthyroidism. RNA transcripts were the template for amplifying TCR beta CDR3 regions. The primer set for the first-round RT-PCR of the TCR CDR3 was HTBI. TCRdb reprocessed the multiplex PCR reads with MiXCR, giving one entry per CDR3 protein. Of 300,000 to 400,000 distinct CDR3 sequences in the sample, roughly 14% are singletons; the top ten hold about 11%. The receptor was isolated from a woman aged 60 to 75 with Graves' hyperthyroidism. The chain couples TRBV12-3 or TRBV12-4 to TRBJ1-1; D not certain. Source material: blood. CDR3 sequence (DNA): TGTGCCAGTACGGCTTTGAACACTGAAGCTTTCTTT. It is translated as CASTALNTEAFF.